The present T cell receptor beta chain was sequenced within a study of blood T cells in healthy people across ages. CDR1 is DFQATT, CDR2 SNEGSKA, per germline (reference sequence). V trimming: 6 bases; J trimming: 6 bases; junction bases outside the gene matches: 11. CDR3 length equals 14 residues. A sample-barcoded 5' primer and a J-beta primer mix were used in a second PCR of roughly 6 to 12 cycles. One entry per CDR3 protein, called by TCRdb with MiXCR from the 5' RACE reads. The sample yields 800,000 or so distinct CDR3 sequences, about 62% seen once. Study-wide findings and caveats: Roughly linearly, TCR beta diversity per million T cells fell as age increased. There was no known CMV status for donors, so expanded clonotype changes were possibly confounded.

Points on this clonotype: Its antigen is unidentified.

Investigators took about 9.4 milliliters of peripheral blood from every donor. V and J are TRBV20-1 and TRBJ2-1; 7 bases are shared with TRBD1. The source material was blood. The clonotype was recovered from a young man in good health. The CDR3 nucleotides read TGCAGTGCCGCAGCCCCGGGACAGAGCAATGAGCAGTTCTTC. Amino acid sequence: CSAAAPGQSNEQFF.